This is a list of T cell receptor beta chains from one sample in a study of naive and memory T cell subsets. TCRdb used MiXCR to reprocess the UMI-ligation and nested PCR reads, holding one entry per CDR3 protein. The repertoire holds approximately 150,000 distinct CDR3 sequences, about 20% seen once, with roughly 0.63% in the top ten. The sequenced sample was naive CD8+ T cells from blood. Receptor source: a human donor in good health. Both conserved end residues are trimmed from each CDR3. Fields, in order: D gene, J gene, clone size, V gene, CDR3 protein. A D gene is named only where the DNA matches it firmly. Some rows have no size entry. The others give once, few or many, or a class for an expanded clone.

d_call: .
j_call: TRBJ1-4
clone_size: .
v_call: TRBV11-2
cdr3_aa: ASSFPPGGEKLF

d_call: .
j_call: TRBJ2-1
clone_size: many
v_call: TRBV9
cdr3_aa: ASSGTLPYEQF

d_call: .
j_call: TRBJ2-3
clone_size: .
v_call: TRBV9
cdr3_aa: ASSPPVPHTQY

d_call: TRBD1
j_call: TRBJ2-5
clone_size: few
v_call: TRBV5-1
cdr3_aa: ASSTEPTGIETQY

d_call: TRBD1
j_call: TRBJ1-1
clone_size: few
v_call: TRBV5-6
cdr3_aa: ASSFFGTGGLPEAF

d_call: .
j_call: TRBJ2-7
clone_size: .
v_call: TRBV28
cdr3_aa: ASSRDHAVYEQY

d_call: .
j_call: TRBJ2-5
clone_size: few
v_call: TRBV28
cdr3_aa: ASSHRVDSETQY

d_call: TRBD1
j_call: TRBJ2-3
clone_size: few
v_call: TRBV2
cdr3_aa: ATYSSRDRGTDTQY

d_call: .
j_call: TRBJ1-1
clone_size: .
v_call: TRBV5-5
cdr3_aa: ASSSGRGGDDTEAF

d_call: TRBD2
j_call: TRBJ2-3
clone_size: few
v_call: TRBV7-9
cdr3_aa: ASSLAAGGTDTQY

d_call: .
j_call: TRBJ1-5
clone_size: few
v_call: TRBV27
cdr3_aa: ASSLLAGVNQPQH

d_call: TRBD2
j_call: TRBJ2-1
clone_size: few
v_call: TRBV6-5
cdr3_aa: ASSQDTGGYNEQF

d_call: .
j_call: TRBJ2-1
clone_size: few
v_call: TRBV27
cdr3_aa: ASSLEGDNEQF

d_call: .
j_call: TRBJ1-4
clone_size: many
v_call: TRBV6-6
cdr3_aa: ASSYDRKLF

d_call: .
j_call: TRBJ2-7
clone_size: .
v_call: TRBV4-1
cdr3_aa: ASSLNRDYEQY

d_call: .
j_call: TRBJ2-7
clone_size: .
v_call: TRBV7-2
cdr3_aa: ASSLVVGLGEQY

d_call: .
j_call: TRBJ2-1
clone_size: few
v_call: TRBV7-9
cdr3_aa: ASSFPIGDEQF

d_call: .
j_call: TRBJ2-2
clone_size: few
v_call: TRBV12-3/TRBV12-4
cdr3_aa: ASAHTGELF

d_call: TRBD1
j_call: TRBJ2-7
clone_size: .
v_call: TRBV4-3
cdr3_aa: ASSQDRSGTASYEQY

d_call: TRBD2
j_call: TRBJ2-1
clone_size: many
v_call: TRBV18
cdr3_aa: ASSLTGGAYNEQF

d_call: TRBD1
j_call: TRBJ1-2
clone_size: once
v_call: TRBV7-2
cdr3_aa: ASSPTGGPSYGYT

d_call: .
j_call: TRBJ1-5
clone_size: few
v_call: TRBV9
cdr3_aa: ASSQSWGFNQPQH

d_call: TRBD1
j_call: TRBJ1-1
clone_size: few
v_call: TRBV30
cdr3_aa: AWSLQGVYGEAF

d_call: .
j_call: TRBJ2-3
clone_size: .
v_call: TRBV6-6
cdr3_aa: ASTDIADTQY

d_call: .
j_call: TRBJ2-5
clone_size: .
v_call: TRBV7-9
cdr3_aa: ASSLLIETQY

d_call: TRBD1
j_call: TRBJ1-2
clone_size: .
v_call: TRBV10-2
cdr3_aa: ASLDRENYGYT

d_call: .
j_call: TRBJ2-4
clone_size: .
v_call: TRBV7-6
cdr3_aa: ASSLQEDGIQY

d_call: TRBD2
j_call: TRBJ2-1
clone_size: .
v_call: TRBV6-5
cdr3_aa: ASSYAAGVYNEQF

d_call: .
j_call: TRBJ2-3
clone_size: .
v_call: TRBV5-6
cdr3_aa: ASSLGFGDTQY

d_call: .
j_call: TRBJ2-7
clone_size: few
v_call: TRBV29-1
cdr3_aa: SVEAPRGGSYEQY

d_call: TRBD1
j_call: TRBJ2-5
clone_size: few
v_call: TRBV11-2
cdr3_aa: ASKAPGQQETQY

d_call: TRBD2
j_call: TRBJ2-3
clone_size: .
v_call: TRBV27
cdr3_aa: ASRWGGYTDTQY

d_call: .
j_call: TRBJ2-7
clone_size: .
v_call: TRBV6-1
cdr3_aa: ASSDPSTGHFYEQY

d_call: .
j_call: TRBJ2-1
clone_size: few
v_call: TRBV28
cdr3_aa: ASSPTVGRAEF

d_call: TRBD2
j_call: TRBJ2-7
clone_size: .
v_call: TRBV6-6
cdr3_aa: ASSYGGGAVYEQY

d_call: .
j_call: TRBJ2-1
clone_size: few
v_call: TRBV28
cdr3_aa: ASRADSEIKNEQF